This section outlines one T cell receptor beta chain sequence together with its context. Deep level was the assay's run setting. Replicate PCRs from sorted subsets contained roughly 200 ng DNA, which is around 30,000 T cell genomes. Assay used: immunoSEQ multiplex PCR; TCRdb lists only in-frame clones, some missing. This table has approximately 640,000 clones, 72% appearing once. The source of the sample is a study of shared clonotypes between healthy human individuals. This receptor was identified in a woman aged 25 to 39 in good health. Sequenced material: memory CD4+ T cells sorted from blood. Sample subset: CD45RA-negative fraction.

The CDR3 here is CASSLETGGTDTQYF. CDR3 nucleotide sequence: TGTGCCAGCAGCTTGGAAACGGGAGGCACAGATACGCAGTATTTT. V is TRBV5-6 and J is TRBJ2-3; D might be TRBD2 (6 bases). Germline V CDR1 and CDR2: SGHDT, YYEEEE. The CDR3 runs to 15 residues. Deletions cut 0 bases from V and 1 base from J, with 9 bases between.